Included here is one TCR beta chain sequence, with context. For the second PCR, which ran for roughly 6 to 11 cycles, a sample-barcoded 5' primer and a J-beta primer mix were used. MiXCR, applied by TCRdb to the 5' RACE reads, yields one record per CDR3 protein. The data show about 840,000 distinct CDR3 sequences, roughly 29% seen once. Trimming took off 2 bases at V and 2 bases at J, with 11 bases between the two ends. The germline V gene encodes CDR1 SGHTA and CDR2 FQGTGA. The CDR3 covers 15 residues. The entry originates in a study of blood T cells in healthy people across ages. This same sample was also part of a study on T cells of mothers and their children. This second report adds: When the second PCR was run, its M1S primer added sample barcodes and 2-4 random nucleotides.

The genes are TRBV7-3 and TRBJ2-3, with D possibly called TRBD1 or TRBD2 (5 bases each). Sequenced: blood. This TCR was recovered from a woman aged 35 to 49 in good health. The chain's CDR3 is CASSLGGVHTDTQYF. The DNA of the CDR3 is TGTGCCAGCAGCTTAGGGGGTGTGCACACAGATACGCAGTATTTT.